This TCR beta chain was obtained from a study of T-cell reconstitution after alpha-beta-depleted transplantation in children. This clonotype was recorded at least ten times. As yet, its antigen is unknown. Findings and limits, study-wide: Recipient T cells and thymic progenitors that survived gave rise to the high TCRbeta diversity observed at day 60 in some patients. Reports say that about two months after transplant, the alpha-beta T cells came out of several hundred graft clones that had expanded. T-cell numbers and diversity one year post-transplant derived largely from freshly generated T cells.

The TCRbeta library was prepared with unique molecular identifiers. TCRdb recomputed calls from the PCR reads with MiXCR, one row per CDR3 protein. The sample holds 400,000 to 550,000 distinct CDR3 sequences, under 12% seen once. Sample: PBMCs, taken before TCRalphabeta/CD19-depleted stem cell transplant. The receptor's source is a child younger than 10 with inherited bone marrow failure, due to receive a stem cell transplant.

Here the CDR3 reads CASSYTGVSGYTF. The CDR3 DNA follows: TGTGCCAGCAGTTACACAGGGGTCAGTGGCTACACCTTC. V usage is TRBV6-5 and J usage is TRBJ1-2; 7 nucleotides line up with TRBD1. Per germline, CDR1 MNHEY and CDR2 SVGAGI. J was trimmed by 7 bases and V by 2 bases; bases with no gene match: 4. This CDR3 has 13 amino acids.